This T cell receptor beta chain was documented in a study of blood T cells in healthy people across ages. Study observations and caveats: The study found TCR beta diversity correlated strongly with naive T cell percentage.

This clonotype was counted only a few times. Its antigen remains unknown. The authors ran a second PCR of about 6 to 12 cycles using a sample-barcoded 5' primer and a J-beta primer mix. Every molecule of cDNA carried a tag from a template-switch adaptor with 12 random nucleotides. TCRdb reanalysed the 5' RACE reads using MiXCR and keeps one entry per CDR3 protein. The sample consists of about 780,000 distinct CDR3 sequences, roughly 46% of them appearing once. The germline gives CDR1 SGHTA, CDR2 FQGNSA. This CDR3 region has 14 residues. The germline V and J ends were trimmed by 5 bases and 3 bases, with 14 bases remaining between them.

This clonotype was sampled from a man aged 80 or over in good health. The sequenced sample was blood. V and J are TRBV7-2 and TRBJ2-7; D unresolved. The CDR3, as DNA: TGTGCCAGCAGCCCACCCAACTTACTCTACGAGCAGTACTTC. It is translated as CASSPPNLLYEQYF.